The rows below give T cell receptor beta chains drawn from one sample of a study of Ad26.COV2.S vaccination and SARS-CoV-2 variants. Measured with immunoSEQ multiplex PCR; TCRdb has only the in-frame clones, and not every one. The sample holds roughly 300,000 clones, roughly 90% seen once. The sequencing used peripheral blood, collected in a trial of Ad26.COV2.S vaccine versus placebo. The receptors shown here come from a person aged 18-60 years who received the Ad26.COV2.S COVID-19 vaccine or a placebo. CDR3s include the opening cysteine and the closing phenylalanine or tryptophan. D genes are given only for firm matches. For some rows the clone size is stated as once, few or many, or as a class when expanded; others skip it.

D gene	V gene	clone size	J gene	CDR3 DNA	CDR3 protein
TRBD1	TRBV5-6	.	TRBJ1-2	TGTGCCAGCAGCGTCACAGGGGGCGAGTATGGCTACACCTTC	CASSVTGGEYGYTF
TRBD1	TRBV7-9	.	TRBJ2-2	TGTGCCAGCAGCTTAGTGTCCCAGGGGGCCTACGGCGGGGAGCTGTTTTTT	CASSLVSQGAYGGELFF
.	TRBV19	.	TRBJ1-1	TGTGCCAGTAGTATAGTGGCCGGGGACCCGGGCAGGAACACTGAAGCTTTCTTT	CASSIVAGDPGRNTEAFF
TRBD2	TRBV25-1	few	TRBJ2-2	TGTGCCAGCAGTGCGACTAGCGGGGGGCGGGCGAACACCGGGGAGCTGTTTTTT	CASSATSGGRANTGELFF
TRBD2	TRBV4-2	.	TRBJ2-7	TGTGCCAGCAGACTACGGGCCGTTGGCGGGGGTGGAGACGAGCAGTACTTC	CASRLRAVGGGGDEQYF
.	TRBV2	once	TRBJ1-5	TGTGCCAGCAGTGGGGCAAACGGTAATCAGCCCCAGCATTTT	CASSGANGNQPQHF
.	TRBV5-5	.	TRBJ2-7	TGTGCCAGCAGCTTAGGGACATATTCCTCCTACGAGCAGTACTTC	CASSLGTYSSYEQYF
TRBD1	TRBV5-1	once	TRBJ2-2	TGCGCCAGCAGCCACACCCGGGACAGGGACACCGGGGAGCTGTTTTTT	CASSHTRDRDTGELFF
.	TRBV11-2	.	TRBJ2-7	TGTGCCAGCAGCTTAAGGGGCCGGACAGAAGCCTACGAGCAGTACTTC	CASSLRGRTEAYEQYF
.	TRBV6-5	.	TRBJ2-1	TGTGCCAGCAGGACAGCCTCCTACAATGAGCAGTTCTTC	CASRTASYNEQFF
.	TRBV5-1	.	TRBJ1-1	TGCGCCAGCAGCCGCGGGACGGCGAACACTGAAGCTTTCTTT	CASSRGTANTEAFF
.	TRBV25-1	.	TRBJ2-1	TGTGCCAGCAGTGAATTGTACACCTACAATGAGCAGTTCTTC	CASSELYTYNEQFF
.	TRBV12-3/TRBV12-4	once	TRBJ2-5	TGTGCCAGCAGTTTGAAGATCACAGAGACCCAGTACTTC	CASSLKITETQYF
TRBD2	TRBV6-4	.	TRBJ2-3	TGTGCCAGCAGTGTCGTGGCACGGACTAGCGGGAGTAATACGCAGTATTTT	CASSVVARTSGSNTQYF
.	TRBV6-2/TRBV6-3	.	TRBJ2-1	TGTGCCAGCAGTCGGGGGGCGCAATTAAGTGAGCAGTTCTTC	CASSRGAQLSEQFF
TRBD1	TRBV6-5	.	TRBJ1-2	TGTGCCAGCAGTTGGACAGGGGGTAGCTATGGCTACACCTTC	CASSWTGGSYGYTF
.	TRBV5-4	.	TRBJ1-1	TGTGCCAGCAGCTTAAGGGCGGGATCCCCGGGGAACACTGAAGCTTTCTTT	CASSLRAGSPGNTEAFF
.	TRBV5-1	few	TRBJ1-1	TGCGCCAGCAGCTTGGCCCAGGGGAACACTGAAGCTTTCTTT	CASSLAQGNTEAFF
.	TRBV7-3	.	TRBJ1-5	TGTGCCAGCAGCTTACTCCCAATGACGCAGGGGAAAATCAGCCCCCAGCATTTT	CASSLLPMTQGKISPQHF
.	TRBV7-2	.	TRBJ1-1	TGTGCCAGCAGCTTAAGGCAGGGCACTGAAGCTTTCTTT	CASSLRQGTEAFF
.	TRBV30	.	TRBJ2-7	TGTGCCTGGGGGGGTTTGGGCCACGAGCAGTACTTC	CAWGGLGHEQYF
.	TRBV9	.	TRBJ2-1	TGTGCCAGCAGCGTCCTACCTCTAGAATACAATGAGCAGTTCTTC	CASSVLPLEYNEQFF
.	TRBV5-6	.	TRBJ2-7	TGTGCCAGCACCCTAAACCGTTTTTGGGGCGTAGATTCCGCAGAACAGTACTTC	CASTLNRFWGVDSAEQYF
TRBD2	TRBV28	.	TRBJ2-3	TGTGCCAGCAGTTTATCGGGACTAGCGGGAGGGAGCACAGATACGCAGTATTTT	CASSLSGLAGGSTDTQYF
.	TRBV7-6	.	TRBJ2-7	TGTGCCAGCAGCCCACTACAGTTTTTAGGAGCTCGGGGCTCCTACGAGCAGTACTTC	CASSPLQFLGARGSYEQYF
.	TRBV30	.	TRBJ2-7	TGTGCCATTTCAGGGGCCACCCTTCAGTACTTC	CAISGATLQYF
.	TRBV28	.	TRBJ1-2	TGTGCCAGCAGAGGTGGCCTTCACGGTGGCTACACCTTC	CASRGGLHGGYTF
TRBD1	TRBV7-9	few	TRBJ1-4	TGTGCCAGCAGCTTTGGGGACAGGATCAATGAAAAACTGTTTTTT	CASSFGDRINEKLFF
.	TRBV4-3	many	TRBJ2-1	TGCGCCAGCAGCCTATACGGGAATGAGCAGTTCTTC	CASSLYGNEQFF
TRBD1	TRBV6-2/TRBV6-3	.	TRBJ1-1	TGTGCCAGCAGTTACCGGACAGGGGGTAAAACGGGAGCTTTCTTT	CASSYRTGGKTGAFF
TRBD1	TRBV19	.	TRBJ2-7	TGTGCCAGCCAACCGGGACAGGGCCCCTACGAGCAGTACTTC	CASQPGQGPYEQYF
.	TRBV2	.	TRBJ1-1	TGTGCCAGCAGCGAAGGGGGTGAAGCTTTCTTT	CASSEGGEAFF
TRBD2	TRBV7-6	.	TRBJ2-7	TGTGCCAGCAGCTTAGCGCCTAGCGGGGGTACGTCCTACGAGCAGTACTTC	CASSLAPSGGTSYEQYF
.	TRBV7-6	few	TRBJ2-5	TGTGCCAGCAGCTTATCCGCGGGGAACGGGGAGACCCAGTACTTC	CASSLSAGNGETQYF
.	TRBV30	.	TRBJ1-3	TGTGCCTGGAACGGGTATTCTGGAAACACCATATATTTT	CAWNGYSGNTIYF
TRBD2	TRBV18	.	TRBJ2-5	TGTGCCAGCTCACCATACCTAGCGGGGGGTCAGACGGAGACCCAGTACTTC	CASSPYLAGGQTETQYF
TRBD1	TRBV19	few	TRBJ2-7	TGTGCCAGTAGCCCGGGGACAGGCTACGAGCAGTACTTC	CASSPGTGYEQYF
.	TRBV5-4	.	TRBJ2-1	TGTGCCAGCAGCCCCCTAGCCGGCACCCTCCCGGGTGAGCAGTTCTTC	CASSPLAGTLPGEQFF
.	TRBV7-2	.	TRBJ1-1	TGTGCCAGCAGCTCGGGGGGCGCCTTTGAAGCTTTCTTT	CASSSGGAFEAFF
.	TRBV11-1	.	TRBJ1-1	TGTGCCAGCAGCTTAGGTCACAAGCCAGCTTTCTTT	CASSLGHKPAFF
.	TRBV4-2	.	TRBJ1-1	TGTGCCAGCAGCCAAGAGGTCCACAAGAACACTGAAGCTTTCTTT	CASSQEVHKNTEAFF
.	TRBV4-2	.	TRBJ2-3	TGTGCCAGCACCACATTGTCAGGGGGGGCGACAGATACGCAGTATTTT	CASTTLSGGATDTQYF
.	TRBV6-2/TRBV6-3	.	TRBJ2-7	TGTGCCAGCAGTTACGTTCGGGCCTCGGGCGAGCAGTACTTC	CASSYVRASGEQYF
.	TRBV6-5	.	TRBJ1-1	TGTGCCAGCAGTACCCCGACTGAAGCTTTCTTT	CASSTPTEAFF
TRBD1	TRBV19	.	TRBJ2-7	TGTGCCAGTAGTCGGGACAGGGCGGACTCCTACGAGCAGTACTTC	CASSRDRADSYEQYF
.	TRBV7-6	once	TRBJ1-2	TGTGCCAGCAGTCCCTCACAGGCCGGCTACACCTTC	CASSPSQAGYTF
TRBD1	TRBV9	.	TRBJ2-2	TGTGCCAGCAGCCCAAGACAGGGTACCGGGGAGCTGTTTTTT	CASSPRQGTGELFF
TRBD1	TRBV6-4	.	TRBJ1-6	TGTGCCAGCAGTATAGGGGGCGCGGGATCACCCCTCCACTTT	CASSIGGAGSPLHF
TRBD1	TRBV6-2/TRBV6-3	.	TRBJ2-7	TGTGCCAGCAGTTACTCTGAGGGGGCCGACGAGCAGTACTTC	CASSYSEGADEQYF
.	TRBV18	.	TRBJ2-2	TGTGCCAGCTCACCGGAAACCACCGGGGAGCTGTTTTTT	CASSPETTGELFF
TRBD2	TRBV4-3	.	TRBJ2-1	TGCGCCAGCAGCCAAGATGTAGCGGGAGGATACAATGAGCAGTTCTTC	CASSQDVAGGYNEQFF
TRBD1	TRBV6-5	.	TRBJ1-6	TGTGCCAGCACCGAGGGGACAGGATATGATTCACCCCTCCACTTT	CASTEGTGYDSPLHF
TRBD2	TRBV11-3	.	TRBJ2-1	TGTGCCAGCAGCCTTATGAGGACTAGCGGAACCTACAATGAGCAGTTCTTC	CASSLMRTSGTYNEQFF
.	TRBV27	.	TRBJ2-2	TGTGCCAGCAGTTTCCAGGGGATCGGGGAGCTGTTTTTT	CASSFQGIGELFF
TRBD1	TRBV4-3	.	TRBJ1-3	TGCGCCAGCAGCCAAGCCGAGGACAGGGAGTCTGGAAACACCATATATTTT	CASSQAEDRESGNTIYF
.	TRBV30	.	TRBJ1-2	TGTGCCTGGAGTGTGAAGGAGCGCCGTCCCCCTAACTATGGCTACACCTTC	CAWSVKERRPPNYGYTF
.	TRBV7-8	.	TRBJ1-1	TGTGCCAGCAGCCCCCGAGGGGTGAACACTGAAGCTTTCTTT	CASSPRGVNTEAFF
TRBD2	TRBV5-1	.	TRBJ2-7	TGCGCCAGCAGCCGGACTAGCGGTTCCCACAGGAAATACGAGCAGTACTTC	CASSRTSGSHRKYEQYF